The T cell receptor beta chain described here comes from a study of regulatory T cells in long-lasting Graves disease (dated by TCRdb to the early 2020s). With regard to the full study: Persistent Graves' disease meant more than 5 years of antithyroid drug treatment with TSH receptor autoantibodies that stayed positive. This study used TCR sequencing and RNA sequencing of peripheral blood to compare persistent Graves' disease patients against newly diagnosed Graves' disease patients. The study was registered as a clinical trial and conducted in China. A total of 33 samples were covered by TCR sequencing, comprising approximately 13 persistent and roughly 20 newly diagnosed Graves' disease patients. In the clinical cohort, patients with persistent Graves' disease had used antithyroid drugs for an average of about 9.4 years. The investigation overall reported the following: The authors acknowledged the small sample size as a limitation that may reduce accuracy. Only peripheral blood was studied, because thyroid tissue, the primary lesion, was inaccessible. Persistent Graves' disease patients showed lower TCR Shannon entropy and fewer highly expanded clones than newly diagnosed patients, suggesting clonal expansion. Persistent disease showed preferential use of TRBV28, TRBJ1-2 and TRBJ2-5, whereas newly diagnosed disease favored TRBV20-1 and TRBJ2-1. Only the TCR beta chain was sequenced and analyzed. More public clonotypes were shared among persistent patients (over 2,500) than among newly diagnosed patients (just under 1,000).

CDR1 is given as SGHTA and CDR2 as FQGNSA, both from the germline V gene. Deletion took 1 base off V and 15 bases off J, with a span of 16 bases between the germline ends. Measured from the cysteine to the phenylalanine, the CDR3 is 13 residues long. The retained sequence is limited to the CDR3, 39 bases, with the frame set at the first base. This specimen's time point label, interpreted: persistent/refractory GD, antithyroid drugs over 5 years with positive TRAb. For both TCR sequencing and RNA sequencing, RNA was extracted from PBMCs using TRIzol. The diagnosis of Graves' disease followed American Thyroid Association guidelines. The patients came from an endocrinology department in Xi'an, China. From each patient, around 9 milliliters of peripheral blood was collected into an EDTA anticoagulant tube. Ficoll Paque Plus density gradient separation was used to isolate PBMCs, and no additional T cell sorting was done. An Agilent 2100 Bioanalyzer and agarose gel were used to check RNA quality, and a NanoDrop 2000 was used to measure RNA concentration.

As concerns this clonotype: Its antigen remains unidentified. Base qualities are not at hand, and no much larger clone is one base apart.

Libraries came from multiplex PCR. Sequencing relied on an Illumina HiSeq 4000. iRepertoire HTBI primers and Arm-PCR amplification of CDR3 regions were used to construct TCR beta libraries. PCR products were gel purified before sequencing. In the authors' own workflow: Gene usage analysis of CDR3 amino acid clonotypes used the approximately 62 TRBV and around 14 TRBJ segments found across samples. COPE and FqMerger were used to merge the filtered high-quality paired reads into contigs. BLAST was used to align contigs to IMGT TRBV, TRBD and TRBJ reference genes, with CDR3 defined following IMGT. Any clonotype with a frequency above 0.1% was classified as a highly expanded clone. Repertoire diversity was measured by Shannon entropy, and V-J evenness by the Gini coefficient. A clonotype found in more than one individual was treated as public. TCRdb reprocessed the public reads (quality trimming at Q25 with fastp, clone calling with MiXCR) and kept in-frame beta chains. Rows with one shared CDR3 protein collapse into an entry with the most common genes and DNA. TCRdb, not the authors, supplied the V and J calls. The sample records approximately 440,000 distinct CDR3 sequences, less than 25% of which are singletons. The leading ten clones occupy approximately 28% of the sample.

The receptor comes from a female donor with Graves disease. The rearrangement combines TRBV7-2 with TRBJ2-1; the D segment cannot be called with confidence. The sequencing here drew on peripheral blood mononuclear cells (PBMCs), taken when the disease was refractory, from a patient treated with antithyroid drugs. This receptor carries the CDR3 CASSLESAEPSFF. The DNA sequence reads TGTGCCAGCAGCTTAGAATCGGCGGAACCGTCGTTCTTC.